One T cell receptor (beta chain) is described in this entry. Its antigen is as yet unknown. Profiled with immunoSEQ multiplex PCR; TCRdb holds only in-frame clones, not every one. Of around 140,000 clones in the sample, roughly 91% were seen once. This sample was included in a study of OX40 agonist ivuxolimab in advanced cancers. Background on the study: In this cohort, patients received ivuxolimab, an agonistic anti-OX40 (CD134) antibody. Study-wide points: CD4+ and CD8+ T cells in blood underwent clonal expansion by week 6 at 0.1 to 3.0 mg/kg.

The V end was cut by 8 bases, the J end by 3 bases, with 22 bases between. CDR3 length equals 16 residues. Germline CDR1 and CDR2: LNHDA and SQIVND (reference sequence). This sequence was found in an adult with an advanced solid tumor such as melanoma, head and neck, liver or kidney cancer. This sample comprised CD4+ or CD8+ T cells sorted from blood, obtained in a trial of the OX40 agonist ivuxolimab. The genes are TRBV19 and TRBJ1-2, with D maybe TRBD1 (6 bases). The CDR3 DNA sequence: TGTGCCAGTCTCGGACAGCTTAAGGCCGATTACTATGGCTACACCTTC. Protein product: CASLGQLKADYYGYTF.